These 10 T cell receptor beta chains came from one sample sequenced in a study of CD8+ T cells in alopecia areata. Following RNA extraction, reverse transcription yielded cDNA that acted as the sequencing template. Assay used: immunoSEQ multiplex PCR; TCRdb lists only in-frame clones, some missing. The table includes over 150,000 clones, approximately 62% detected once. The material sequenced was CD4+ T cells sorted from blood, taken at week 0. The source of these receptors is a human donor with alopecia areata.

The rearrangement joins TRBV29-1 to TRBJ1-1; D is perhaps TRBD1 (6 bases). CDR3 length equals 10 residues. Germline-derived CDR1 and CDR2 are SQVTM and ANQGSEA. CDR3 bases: TGCAGAGTAGGGGGATCCGAAGCTTTCTTT. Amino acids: CRVGGSEAFF.

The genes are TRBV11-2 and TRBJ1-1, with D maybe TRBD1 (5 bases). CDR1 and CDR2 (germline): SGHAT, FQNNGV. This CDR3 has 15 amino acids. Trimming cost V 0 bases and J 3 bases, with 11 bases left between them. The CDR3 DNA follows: TGTGCCAGCAGCTTAGATCGGGGGGAGGACACTGAAGCTTTCTTT. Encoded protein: CASSLDRGEDTEAFF.

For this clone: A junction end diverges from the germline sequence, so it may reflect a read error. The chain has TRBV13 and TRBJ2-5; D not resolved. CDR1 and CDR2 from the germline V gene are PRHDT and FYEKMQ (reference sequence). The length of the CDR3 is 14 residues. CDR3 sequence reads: CAGSLAGPQETQYF. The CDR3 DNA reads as TGTGCCGGCAGCTTAGCCGGACCACAAGAGACCCAGTACTTC.

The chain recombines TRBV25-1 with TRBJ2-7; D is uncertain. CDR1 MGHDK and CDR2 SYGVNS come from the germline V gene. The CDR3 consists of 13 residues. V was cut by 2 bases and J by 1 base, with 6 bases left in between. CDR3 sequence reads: CASSEVTSYEQYF. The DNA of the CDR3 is TGTGCCAGCAGTGAAGTAACATCCTACGAGCAGTACTTC.

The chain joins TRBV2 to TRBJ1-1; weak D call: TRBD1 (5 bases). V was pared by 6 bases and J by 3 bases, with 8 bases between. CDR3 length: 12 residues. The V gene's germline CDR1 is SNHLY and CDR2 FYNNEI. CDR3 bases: TGTGCCAGCAGATCGGGGGACACTGAAGCTTTCTTT. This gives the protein CASRSGDTEAFF.

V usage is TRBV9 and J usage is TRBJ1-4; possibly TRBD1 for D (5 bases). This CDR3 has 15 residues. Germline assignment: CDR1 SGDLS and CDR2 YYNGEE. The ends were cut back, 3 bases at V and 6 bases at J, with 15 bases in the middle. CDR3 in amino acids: CASSAFSGRDEKLFF. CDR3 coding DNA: TGTGCCAGCAGCGCCTTCTCAGGGAGGGATGAAAAACTGTTTTTT.

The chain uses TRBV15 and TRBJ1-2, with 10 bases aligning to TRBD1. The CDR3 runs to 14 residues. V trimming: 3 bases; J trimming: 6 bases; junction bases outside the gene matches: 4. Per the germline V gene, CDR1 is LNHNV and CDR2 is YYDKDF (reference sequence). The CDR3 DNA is TGTGCCACCAGCAGGCGCGGACAGGGGGATGGCTACACCTTC. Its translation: CATSRRGQGDGYTF. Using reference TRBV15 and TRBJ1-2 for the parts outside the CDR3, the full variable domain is DAMVIQNPRYQVTQFGKPVTLSCSQTLNHNVMYWYQQKSSQAPKLLFHYYDKDFNNEADTPDNFQSRRPNTSFCFLDIRSPGLGDTAMYLCATSRRGQGDGYTFGSGTRLTVV.

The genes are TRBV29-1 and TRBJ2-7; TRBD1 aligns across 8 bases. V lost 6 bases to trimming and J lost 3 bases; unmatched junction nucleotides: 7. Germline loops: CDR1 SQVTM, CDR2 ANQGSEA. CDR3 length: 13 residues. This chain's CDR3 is CSVNLQGGYEQYF. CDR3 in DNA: TGCAGCGTGAATTTACAGGGGGGCTACGAGCAGTACTTC.

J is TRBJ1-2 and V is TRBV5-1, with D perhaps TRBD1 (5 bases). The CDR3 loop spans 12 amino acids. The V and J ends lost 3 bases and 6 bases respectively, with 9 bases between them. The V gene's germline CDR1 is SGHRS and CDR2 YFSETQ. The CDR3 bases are TGCGCCAGCAGCTATCAAGGGGATGGCTACACCTTC. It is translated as CASSYQGDGYTF.

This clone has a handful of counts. CDR3 residues: CASSTAPNQPQHF. CDR3 in DNA: TGTGCCAGCTCGACAGCGCCCAATCAGCCCCAGCATTTT. The rearrangement links TRBV19 to TRBJ1-5; tentative D call: TRBD1 (5 bases). CDR1 and CDR2 (germline): LNHDA, SQIVND (reference sequence). CDR3 length equals 13 residues. Deletions cut 9 bases from V and 3 bases from J, with 12 bases between.